The next 7 T cell receptor beta chains were all read from a single sample in a study of CDR3 diversity in severe acne. TCRdb reprocessed the PCR reads via MiXCR and lists one record per CDR3 protein. The data hold roughly 93,000 distinct CDR3 sequences, with around 54% observed a single time. Input material: blood. The receptors stem from a male donor with severe acne vulgaris.

The gene calls are TRBV6-1 and TRBJ1-5; tentatively, D is TRBD1 (5 bases). This CDR3 has 15 residues. CDR1 is MNHNS and CDR2 is SASEGT in the germline V gene. With 2 bases removed from V and 1 base from J, the gap between germline ends came to 9 bases. The CDR3 protein is CASSELEGSNQPQHF. The CDR3 bases are TGTGCCAGCAGTGAATTGGAGGGGAGCAATCAGCCCCAGCATTTT.

Comment on this clonotype: A much larger clone differs by one base, so this may be a read error. The V gene is TRBV9, the J gene TRBJ2-7, with D possibly TRBD2 on 6 matching bases. CDR3 length equals 16 residues. CDR1 and CDR2 (germline): SGDLS, YYNGEE. The CDR3 spells CASSVDYGGLFDEQCF. CDR3 coding DNA: TGTGCCAGCAGCGTAGACTACGGGGGACTTTTCGACGAGCAGTGCTTC.

The V gene is TRBV7-2, the J gene TRBJ2-7, with 8 bases that match TRBD2. From germline, CDR1 is SGHTA and CDR2 FQGNSA. Germline trimming cut 1 base from V and 2 bases from J; bases unmatched to any gene: 10. The length of the CDR3 is 17 residues. CDR3 nucleotides: TGTGCCAGCAGCTTAGGGAACAGCGGGAGAACGGCCTACGAGCAGTACTTC. Its translation: CASSLGNSGRTAYEQYF.

This clonotype was seen at least ten times. The chain has TRBV2 and TRBJ2-3; 10 bases align to TRBD1. From germline, CDR1 is SNHLY and CDR2 FYNNEI. The CDR3 length is 16 residues. Trimming cost V 4 bases and J 4 bases; bases outside gene matches: 8. CDR3 protein: CASSVDRGRSPDTQYF. Written as DNA, the CDR3 is TGTGCCAGCAGTGTTGACAGGGGGCGCAGCCCAGATACGCAGTATTTT.

The V gene is TRBV6-4, the J gene TRBJ2-2; tentatively, D is TRBD1 (6 bases). The length of the CDR3 is 16 residues. Per germline, CDR1 MRHNA and CDR2 SNTAGT. Trimming left V 2 bases short and J 1 base short, with 11 bases between. CDR3 loop: CASSDRGTRNTGELFF. The CDR3 DNA sequence: TGTGCCAGCAGTGACAGGGGGACACGGAACACCGGGGAGCTGTTTTTT.

The CDR3 bases are TGCGCCAGCAGTGAGGGAAGGGCCAGAAAGTCTGGCTACACCTTC. Encoded protein: CASSEGRARKSGYTF. The V call is TRBV10-1, the J call TRBJ1-2; D ambiguous. The V gene's germline CDR1 is WNHNN and CDR2 SYGVQD (reference sequence). The ends were cut back, 2 bases at V and 7 bases at J, with 17 bases in the middle. The CDR3 contains 15 residues.

As regards this clonotype: This likely comes from a read error, as the CDR3 has no conserved phenylalanine or tryptophan at its end. The J gene is TRBJ2-3, the V gene TRBV5-1; TRBD2 might be the D (6 bases). This CDR3 is 16 amino acids long. Germline V gene sequence: CDR1 SGHRS, CDR2 YFSETQ. The CDR3 protein is CAGSLEGTDLGDTQYY. CDR3 nucleotide sequence: TGCGCCGGCAGCTTGGAGGGAACCGACCTTGGTGATACGCAGTATTAT.